This T cell receptor (beta chain) was recorded in a study of blood T cells in healthy people across ages. Study findings and constraints: Older individuals had lower TCR beta diversity per million T cells (the decline was roughly linear).

This clonotype was counted a few times. As yet, its antigen is unknown. The individuals who served as donors were healthy Caucasians living in Russia, aged about 6 to 100. Trimming pared 0 bases from V and 9 bases from J, leaving 13 bases between. Germline-derived CDR1 and CDR2 are SGDLS and YYNGEE. This CDR3 is 14 amino acids long. Combining a sample-barcoded 5' primer with a J-beta primer mix, a second PCR ran for roughly 6 to 12 cycles. TCRdb passed the 5' RACE reads through MiXCR, listing each CDR3 protein once. The table shows about 930,000 distinct CDR3 sequences, with about 27% occurring only once. These records were also assigned to another study, of T cells of mothers and their children. As that study records: It was found that thymic selection shapes TCR recombination output similarly in related and unrelated pairs.

Sequencing was performed on blood. This chain joins TRBV9 and TRBJ2-1, with a weak D call TRBD1 (6 bases). The sequence derives from a woman aged 40 to 49 in good health. This CDR3 reads CASSVGGHGIEQFF. CDR3 nucleotide sequence: TGTGCCAGCAGCGTAGGGGGACATGGGATTGAGCAGTTCTTC.